This TCR beta chain comes out of a study of T cell responses to AZD1222 COVID-19 vaccine. Sequencing was performed with immunoSEQ multiplex PCR; in TCRdb, only in-frame clones are kept and a portion is missing. The table shows about 120,000 clones, with approximately 90% occurring only once. Study-wide results and caveats: Spike regions recognized by vaccine-associated CD4 TCRs spanned the protein, led by 160-218 and 743-854. Two AZD1222 administrations were followed by greater Spike-specific TCR breadth and depth.

About this clone itself: As yet, its antigen is unknown.

The source material was peripheral blood, sampled 28 days after the second AZD1222 dose. The TCR sequence derives from an adult who received the AZD1222 COVID-19 vaccine.

The CDR3 sequence is CASSWGSTSGSNNEQFF. The DNA of the CDR3 is TGTGCCAGCAGCTGGGGGTCAACTAGCGGGAGTAACAATGAGCAGTTCTTC. The chain is built from TRBV7-9 and TRBJ2-1, with 11 positions matching TRBD2. This CDR3 has 17 amino acids. The V and J ends lost 4 bases and 5 bases, in that order; junction bases with no gene match: 10. The germline V gene encodes CDR1 SEHNR and CDR2 FQNEAQ (reference sequence).